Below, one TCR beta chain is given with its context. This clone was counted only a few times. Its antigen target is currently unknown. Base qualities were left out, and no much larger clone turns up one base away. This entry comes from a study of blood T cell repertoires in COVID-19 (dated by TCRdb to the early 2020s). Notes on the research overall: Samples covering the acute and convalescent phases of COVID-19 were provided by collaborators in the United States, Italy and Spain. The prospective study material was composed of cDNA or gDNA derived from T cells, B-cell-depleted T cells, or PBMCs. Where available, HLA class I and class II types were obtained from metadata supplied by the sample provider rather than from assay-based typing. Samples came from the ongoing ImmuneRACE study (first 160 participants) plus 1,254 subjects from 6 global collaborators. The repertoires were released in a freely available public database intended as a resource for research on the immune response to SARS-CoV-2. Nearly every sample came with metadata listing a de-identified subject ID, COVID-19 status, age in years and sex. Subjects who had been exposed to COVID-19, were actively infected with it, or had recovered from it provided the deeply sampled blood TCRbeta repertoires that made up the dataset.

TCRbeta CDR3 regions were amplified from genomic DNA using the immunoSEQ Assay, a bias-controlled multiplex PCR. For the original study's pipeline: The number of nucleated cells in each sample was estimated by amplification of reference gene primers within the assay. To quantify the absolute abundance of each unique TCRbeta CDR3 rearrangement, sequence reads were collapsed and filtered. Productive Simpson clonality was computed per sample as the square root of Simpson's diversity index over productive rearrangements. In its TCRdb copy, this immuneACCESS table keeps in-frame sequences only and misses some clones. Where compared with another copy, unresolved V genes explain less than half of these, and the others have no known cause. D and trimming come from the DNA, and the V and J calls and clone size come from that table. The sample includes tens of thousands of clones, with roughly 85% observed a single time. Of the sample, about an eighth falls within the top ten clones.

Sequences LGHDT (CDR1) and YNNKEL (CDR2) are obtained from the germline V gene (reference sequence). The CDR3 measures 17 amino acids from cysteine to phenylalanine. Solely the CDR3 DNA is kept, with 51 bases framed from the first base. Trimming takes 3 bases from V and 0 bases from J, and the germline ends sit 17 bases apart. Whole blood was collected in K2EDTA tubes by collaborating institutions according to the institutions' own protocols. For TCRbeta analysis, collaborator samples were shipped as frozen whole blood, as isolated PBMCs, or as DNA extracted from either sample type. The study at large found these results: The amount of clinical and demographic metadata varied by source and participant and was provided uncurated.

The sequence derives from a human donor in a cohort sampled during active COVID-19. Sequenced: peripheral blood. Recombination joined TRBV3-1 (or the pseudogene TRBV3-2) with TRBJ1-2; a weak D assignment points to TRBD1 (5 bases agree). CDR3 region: CASSHHGQGPANYGYTF. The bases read TGTGCCAGCAGCCACCATGGACAAGGCCCGGCTAACTATGGCTACACCTTC.